The entry below describes one TCR beta chain. TCRdb re-analysed the 5' RACE reads in MiXCR, keeping a single row per CDR3 protein. The table has tens of thousands of distinct CDR3 sequences, about 13% seen once. The sample belongs to a study of spatial heterogeneity in lung cancer. Overall study context: Raw sequencing reads included, on average, more than ten appearances of each unique TCR and UMI combination.

The time point here: sample taken at primary tumor resection. The donors comprised about 74 untreated early-stage non-small cell lung cancer patients. The CDR3 length is 16 residues. Germline lookup yields CDR1 MDHEN and CDR2 SYDVKM. With 2 bases removed from V and 4 bases from J, the gap between germline ends came to 17 bases. Material: PBMCs, obtained at surgery. The J gene is TRBJ1-2, the V gene TRBV28; a weak D match, TRBD1 (5 bases). The receptor was isolated from a male donor with early-stage non-small cell lung cancer. The CDR3 region has the DNA TGTGCCAGCAGTTTAAGGGCAGGGATTTTGTTCTATGGCTACACCTTC. Residues: CASSLRAGILFYGYTF.